The sequence of this TCR beta chain was determined in a study of post-analysis software for immune sequencing data. General observations from the study: Roughly five TRBV segments appeared more often in patients than in controls, and TRBV5-6, TRBV5-1 and TRBV20-1 were among these.

Trimming stripped 3 bases from V and 0 bases from J, with 11 bases between. The germline CDR1 and CDR2 sequences are ENHRY and SYGVKD. This CDR3 is built from 15 residues. TCR beta cDNA libraries included unique molecular identifiers. It was from roughly 1 to 10 million T cells that 500,000 to 600,000 cDNA molecules came. TCRdb re-called the PCR reads through MiXCR, storing one row per CDR3 protein. The table includes about half a million distinct CDR3 sequences, approximately 45% detected once. This clonotype was found a few times. Its antigen is currently unknown. Sequencing used blood. The chain links TRBV10-3 to TRBJ2-5; TRBD1 is a possible D gene (6 bases). The sequence was obtained from a girl aged 10-17 years with multiple sclerosis. Written as DNA, the CDR3 is TGTGCCATCAGTGAACAAACAGGGTACCAAGAGACCCAGTACTTC. Amino acid sequence: CAISEQTGYQETQYF.